One and the same sample provided the 25 T cell receptor beta chains below, sequenced in a study of blood T cell repertoires in COVID-19. The repertoire was sequenced with immunoSEQ multiplex PCR; TCRdb's copy has only in-frame clones and lacks some. The sample holds more than 25,000 clones, roughly nine tenths seen once. Sample: peripheral blood. These receptors came from a human donor with active COVID-19. The donor label of this sample is uncertain.

The chain combines TRBV5-5 with TRBJ2-1; D might be TRBD2 (6 bases). Trimming removed 4 bases from V and 7 bases from J, with 21 bases in between. This CDR3 is 16 amino acids long. Germline CDR1 is SGHKS and CDR2 is YYEKEE (reference sequence). The CDR3 loop reads CASSRGETGDGNEQFF. The CDR3 region has the DNA TGTGCCAGCAGCCGAGGAGAAACGGGGGATGGGAATGAGCAGTTCTTC.

Only a few counts were recorded for this clone. The CDR3 reads CASSDGLPSYEQYF. CDR3 bases: TGTGCCAGCAGCGACGGACTACCCTCCTACGAGCAGTACTTC. The V and J genes are TRBV5-4 and TRBJ2-7; TRBD2 is a possible D gene (6 bases). The V end lost 4 bases, the J end lost 0 bases, and 11 bases lay between the germline ends. This CDR3 spans 14 amino acids. Per germline, CDR1 SGHNT and CDR2 YYREEE (reference sequence).

This clone was detected only once. Other DNA sequences in this specimen translate into the identical CDR3. The chain carries TRBV12-5 and TRBJ1-4; D possibly corresponds to TRBD1 (6 bases). V was clipped by 5 bases and J by 8 bases, with 15 bases between them. This CDR3 has 14 amino acids. The V gene's germline CDR1 is LGHNT and CDR2 FRNRAP. This CDR3 reads CASGPGQGREKLFF. In DNA, the CDR3 is TGTGCTAGTGGTCCCGGCCAGGGGCGAGAAAAACTGTTTTTT. The complete variable domain, with remaining parts taken from reference TRBV12-5 and TRBJ1-4, reads DARVTQTPRHKVTEMGQEVTMRCQPILGHNTVFWYRQTMMQGLELLAYFRNRAPLDDSGMPKDRFSAEMPDATLATLKIQPSEPRDSAVYFCASGPGQGREKLFFGSGTQLSVL.

The rearrangement uses TRBV6-5 and TRBJ2-2; 7 bases match TRBD1. CDR1 is MNHEY, CDR2 SVGAGI, per germline. After removal of 7 bases from V and 5 bases from J, the junction contained 7 bases not matched to a gene. CDR3 size: 14 residues. CDR3 coding DNA: TGTGCCAGCAATAATTACAGGGGTACCGGGGAGCTGTTTTTT. The encoded protein is CASNNYRGTGELFF.

This clone was counted once. J is TRBJ2-7 and V is TRBV5-1; D remains ambiguous. CDR1 is SGHRS, CDR2 YFSETQ, per germline. Trimming took off 1 base at V and 3 bases at J, with 8 bases between the two ends. This CDR3 is built from 13 residues. The CDR3 DNA follows: TGCGCCAGCAGCTTGACAGTCTTCTACGAGCAGTACTTC. Translation gives CASSLTVFYEQYF.

The chain carries TRBV6-2 or TRBV6-3 and TRBJ1-5, with 11 bases aligning to TRBD1. Looked up from germline, CDR1 is MNHEY and CDR2 is SVGEGT. The V segment lost 5 bases and the J segment 3 bases; nucleotides outside the gene matches: 15. This CDR3 has 19 residues. CDR3 coding DNA: TGTGCCAGCAGTGCCGGGACAGGGGGTTCCCAGCCCATCAATCAGCCCCAGCATTTT. Its protein is CASSAGTGGSQPINQPQHF.

This chain links TRBV13 with TRBJ1-1; 7 bases are a match to TRBD1. The CDR3 contains 16 residues. Losses at the gene ends were 0 bases for V and 0 bases for J; bases not matched to a gene: 4. Germline CDR1 PRHDT, CDR2 FYEKMQ (reference sequence). CDR3 nucleotides: TGTGCCAGCAGCTTAGGGACAGGGATCATGAACACTGAAGCTTTCTTT. Translation: CASSLGTGIMNTEAFF.

This clone was detected once. This chain uses TRBV12-3 or TRBV12-4 with TRBJ1-2; D remains ambiguous. V dropped 2 bases and J dropped 2 bases, with 6 bases sitting between them. This CDR3 spans 13 amino acids. CDR3 bases: TGTGCCAGCAGTTTAACTCCCAACTATGGCTACACCTTC. Its protein product is CASSLTPNYGYTF.

The rearrangement joins TRBV9 to TRBJ2-5, with D perhaps matching TRBD2 (6 bases). The CDR3 spans 15 residues. Germline CDR1 and CDR2: SGDLS and YYNGEE. V was pared by 0 bases and J by 5 bases, with 14 bases between. The CDR3 loop is CASSVGGGAGETQYF. In DNA form, the CDR3 reads TGTGCCAGCAGCGTAGGTGGTGGGGCGGGGGAGACCCAGTACTTC.

This clone was seen once. The rearrangement links TRBV7-6 to TRBJ2-3; perhaps TRBD2 as D (7 bases). Trimming removed 5 bases from V and 3 bases from J, with 15 bases in between. In germline, CDR1 is SGHVS, CDR2 FNYEAQ. CDR3 length: 15 amino acids. The CDR3 protein is CASSPEGGATDTQYF. DNA for the CDR3: TGTGCCAGCAGCCCCGAGGGGGGGGCAACAGATACGCAGTATTTT. Combining the CDR3 with reference TRBV7-6 and TRBJ2-3 gives the whole variable domain GAGVSQSPRYKVTKRGQDVALRCDPISGHVSLYWYRQALGQGPEFLTYFNYEAQQDKSGLPNDRFSAERPEGSISTLTIQRTEQRDSAMYRCASSPEGGATDTQYFGPGTRLTVL.

The rearrangement links TRBV5-6 to TRBJ2-1; no definite D call. This CDR3 contains 13 residues. Germline V gives CDR1 SGHDT, CDR2 YYEEEE. Trimming took 4 bases from V and 0 from J, leaving 5 bases between them. CDR3 residues: CASSLPSYNEQFF. CDR3 coding DNA: TGTGCCAGCAGCCTCCCCTCCTACAATGAGCAGTTCTTC.

The gene calls are TRBV3-1 (or the pseudogene TRBV3-2) and TRBJ1-6, with unresolved D. V lost 0 bases to trimming and J lost 6 bases, with 6 bases between them. Germline assignment: CDR1 LGHDT and CDR2 YNNKEL (reference sequence). CDR3 length equals 14 residues. The CDR3 region is CASSQDLVNSPLHF. The CDR3 DNA sequence: TGTGCCAGCAGCCAAGATCTCGTTAATTCACCCCTCCACTTT.

The CDR3 sequence: CATSGANTGELFF. The CDR3, as DNA: TGTGCCACCAGTGGCGCAAACACCGGGGAGCTGTTTTTT. This rearrangement joins TRBV24-1 to TRBJ2-2; D not resolved. CDR1 is KGHDR and CDR2 is SFDVKD in the germline V gene. This CDR3 comprises 13 residues. V lost 5 bases to trimming and J lost 2 bases, with 5 bases between them.

This chain connects TRBV7-2 to TRBJ2-5; TRBD1 matches 7 bases. CDR1 and CDR2 (germline): SGHTA, FQGNSA. There are 15 residues in the CDR3. The trim removed 5 bases at V and 0 bases at J, leaving 6 bases unmatched. CDR3 sequence: CASSPGTANQETQYF. CDR3 bases: TGTGCCAGCAGCCCCGGGACAGCGAACCAAGAGACCCAGTACTTC. Filled out from reference TRBV7-2 and TRBJ2-5, the complete variable domain reads GAGVSQSPSNKVTEKGKDVELRCDPISGHTALYWYRQSLGQGLEFLIYFQGNSAPDKSGLPSDRFSAERTGGSVSTLTIQRTQQEDSAVYLCASSPGTANQETQYFGPGTRLLVL.

The V gene is TRBV24-1, the J gene TRBJ1-1; TRBD1 is a possible D gene (5 bases). There are 13 residues in the CDR3. Germline values: CDR1 KGHDR, CDR2 SFDVKD. Between the trimmed V and J ends, which lost 3 bases and 4 bases, there was a span of 8 bases. The CDR3 DNA reads TGTGCCACCAGTGATCGGGGGGGCACTGAAGCTTTCTTT. This sequence encodes CATSDRGGTEAFF.

The V gene is TRBV19, the J gene TRBJ2-5; a weak D match, TRBD1 (6 bases). CDR1 is LNHDA, CDR2 SQIVND, per germline (reference sequence). This CDR3 spans 12 amino acids. V was pared by 5 bases and J by 5 bases, with 9 bases between. CDR3 in DNA: TGTGCCAGTAGTTTGGGGGCGGAGACCCAGTACTTC. This encodes CASSLGAETQYF.

This chain uses TRBV5-5 with TRBJ2-3, with D perhaps matching TRBD1 (6 bases). Deletions cut 4 bases from V and 0 bases from J, with 15 bases between. Germline-derived CDR1 and CDR2 are SGHKS and YYEKEE (reference sequence). The CDR3 totals 16 residues. In nucleotides, the CDR3 is TGTGCCAGCAGCCCGGGACACCTCGCTAGCACAGATACGCAGTATTTT. Translation: CASSPGHLASTDTQYF.

The V gene is TRBV5-1, the J gene TRBJ2-1; 15 nucleotides match TRBD2. This CDR3 comprises 16 residues. Germline values: CDR1 SGHRS, CDR2 YFSETQ. V trimming: 4 bases; J trimming: 7 bases; junction bases outside the gene matches: 6. CDR3 nucleotide sequence: TGCGCCAGCAGCCCCGGACTAGCGGGGGGGGAAAATGAGCAGTTCTTC. Protein sequence: CASSPGLAGGENEQFF.

This sequence joins TRBV5-4 and TRBJ2-1, with TRBD2 identical over 7 bases. The CDR3 has 15 amino acids. Germline V CDR1 and CDR2: SGHNT, YYREEE (reference sequence). V lost 2 bases to trimming and J lost 6 bases; unmatched junction nucleotides: 8. Written as DNA, the CDR3 is TGTGCCAGCAGCTTTCCGGAGCGGGGTGGCAATGAGCAGTTCTTC. It yields the protein CASSFPERGGNEQFF.

The chain has TRBV11-3 and TRBJ2-7; 9 bases are a match to TRBD1. Germline V gives CDR1 SGHNT, CDR2 YENEEA. The CDR3 length is 14 residues. The V segment lost 3 bases and the J segment 6 bases; nucleotides outside the gene matches: 6. The CDR3 sequence: CASSLTGGSGEQYF. CDR3 sequence (DNA): TGTGCCAGCAGCTTGACAGGGGGATCCGGCGAGCAGTACTTC.

The chain uses TRBV6-1 and TRBJ1-5; a weak D match, TRBD1 (6 bases). V was cut by 4 bases and J by 3 bases, with 10 bases left in between. From germline, CDR1 is MNHNS and CDR2 SASEGT. This CDR3 has 14 amino acids. In DNA, the CDR3 is TGTGCCAGCAGTGCGACAGGCTACAATCAGCCCCAGCATTTT. It yields the protein CASSATGYNQPQHF.

The chain joins TRBV7-3 to TRBJ2-7, with TRBD1 matching over 10 bases. Germline V gives CDR1 SGHTA, CDR2 FQGTGA. Losses at the gene ends were 4 bases for V and 5 bases for J; bases not matched to a gene: 5. This CDR3 contains 14 residues. The CDR3 nucleotides read TGTGCCAGCAGCTCCGGGACAGGGGCCCACGAGCAGTACTTC. Its translation is CASSSGTGAHEQYF. Full variable domain (outside the CDR3, taken from reference TRBV7-3 and TRBJ2-7): GAGVSQTPSNKVTEKGKYVELRCDPISGHTALYWYRQSLGQGPEFLIYFQGTGAADDSGLPNDRFFAVRPEGSVSTLKIQRTERGDSAVYLCASSSGTGAHEQYFGPGTRLTVT.

This clone turned up a few times. This chain uses TRBV12-3 or TRBV12-4 with TRBJ1-1; a weak D match, TRBD1 (5 bases). The CDR3 covers 13 residues. V lost 6 bases to trimming and J lost 4 bases, with 12 bases between them. The CDR3 loop reads CASSPGTATEAFF. The CDR3 DNA follows: TGTGCCAGCAGCCCCGGGACTGCCACTGAAGCTTTCTTT.

This rearrangement joins TRBV6-5 to TRBJ2-1, with D hard to call. Per germline, CDR1 MNHEY and CDR2 SVGAGI. V was shortened by 1 base and J by 9 bases, with 10 bases between the two germline ends. The CDR3 consists of 13 residues. The CDR3 spells CASSYFGPREQFF. In DNA form, the CDR3 reads TGTGCCAGCAGTTACTTTGGGCCTCGTGAGCAGTTCTTC.

This chain joins TRBV10-3 and TRBJ2-1, with TRBD2 identical over 15 bases. Trimming took 5 bases from V and 9 from J; bases not matched to a gene: 5. This CDR3 is built from 15 residues. CDR1 is ENHRY, CDR2 SYGVKD, per germline. CDR3 region: CAISLGLAGGGEQFF. The DNA for the CDR3 is TGTGCCATCAGTCTCGGACTAGCGGGAGGGGGTGAGCAGTTCTTC.